The 8 T cell receptor beta chains reported below all come from one sample, sequenced in a study of PD-1 blockade in classical Hodgkin lymphoma. Each patient's relapse followed autologous stem cell transplantation, and brentuximab vedotin exposure varied. Here immunoSEQ multiplex PCR was the method, and the copy in TCRdb shows in-frame clones only, minus some. The repertoire has some 4,000 clones, 66% of them found once; the top ten carry 9.5%. Source: peripheral blood mononuclear cells (PBMCs), taken before the second cycle of nivolumab. All receptors derive from a human donor with classical Hodgkin lymphoma.

The chain links TRBV27 to TRBJ2-3; D gene ambiguous. The CDR3 extends over 15 amino acids. Germline V CDR1 and CDR2: MNHEY, SMNVEV (reference sequence). Trimming shortened V by 2 bases and J by 0 bases, and 9 bases separated the two germline ends. The DNA for the CDR3 is TGTGCCAGCAGTTTAAGAGGACGCAGCACAGATACGCAGTATTTT. This codes for CASSLRGRSTDTQYF.

Sample share makes this clone large (0.1 to 1%). This rearrangement joins TRBV18 to TRBJ2-1, with D unclear. The CDR3 extends over 14 amino acids. Trimming took 2 bases from V and 5 from J, leaving 10 bases between them. Germline CDR1 is KGHSH and CDR2 is LQKENI. In DNA form, the CDR3 reads TGTGCCAGCTCACCAGAGGCGCGAGACAATGAGCAGTTCTTC. Amino acid sequence: CASSPEARDNEQFF.

The genes are TRBV5-5 and TRBJ2-1; D gene ambiguous. The V end lost 5 bases, the J end lost 0 bases, and 12 bases lay between the germline ends. The germline gives CDR1 SGHKS, CDR2 YYEKEE (reference sequence). The CDR3 covers 15 residues. CDR3 amino acids: CASRTVKSSYNEQFF. In DNA, the CDR3 is TGTGCCAGCAGAACTGTTAAAAGCTCCTACAATGAGCAGTTCTTC.

Only a few counts were recorded for this clone. The rearrangement joins TRBV7-3 to TRBJ2-1, with D possibly being TRBD1 or TRBD2 (5 bases each). Germline V gives CDR1 SGHTA, CDR2 FQGTGA. Trimming stripped 5 bases from V and 7 bases from J, with 18 bases between. The CDR3 runs to 15 residues. CDR3 DNA sequence: TGTGCCAGCAGCCCACATAACACATGGGGGAATGAGCAGTTCTTC. It specifies CASSPHNTWGNEQFF.

The rearrangement links TRBV6-5 to TRBJ2-1; D is ambiguous. V lost 2 bases, J lost 1 base, and 6 bases lay in between. The CDR3 has 14 residues. Germline CDR1 is MNHEY and CDR2 is SVGAGI. The DNA for the CDR3 is TGTGCCAGCAGTTACGGGAATTCCTACAATGAGCAGTTCTTC. As protein: CASSYGNSYNEQFF.

The CDR3 spells CSVRDSPNYGYTF. The CDR3 DNA follows: TGCAGCGTCCGGGACAGCCCTAACTATGGCTACACCTTC. The genes are TRBV29-1 and TRBJ1-2; 7 bases are shared with TRBD1. J was trimmed by 0 bases and V by 6 bases; bases with no gene match: 4. The CDR3 runs 13 residues. The germline CDR1 and CDR2 sequences are SQVTM and ANQGSEA. Full variable domain (missing parts from reference TRBV29-1 and TRBJ1-2): SAVISQKPSRDICQRGTSLTIQCQVDSQVTMMFWYRQQPGQSLTLIATANQGSEATYESGFVIDKFPISRPNLTFSTLTVSNMSPEDSSIYLCSVRDSPNYGYTFGSGTRLTVV.

This clone was counted between two and nine times. This chain joins TRBV7-9 and TRBJ2-5, with D uncertain. CDR3 size: 19 residues. From germline, CDR1 is SEHNR and CDR2 FQNEAQ (reference sequence). Trimming pared 3 bases from V and 6 bases from J, leaving 29 bases between. In nucleotides, the CDR3 is TGTGCCAGCAGCTTCTTAGGGTATCTCAACACTTTCACGAGGAAGACCCAGTACTTC. Amino acid sequence: CASSFLGYLNTFTRKTQYF. Together with reference TRBV7-9 and TRBJ2-5, the CDR3 gives the full variable domain: DTGVSQNPRHKITKRGQNVTFRCDPISEHNRLYWYRQTLGQGPEFLTYFQNEAQLEKSRLLSDRFSAERPKGSFSTLEIQRTEQGDSAMYLCASSFLGYLNTFTRKTQYFGPGTRLLVL.

Of note for this clone: One end of the junction fails to match germline, which may point to a read error. This chain joins TRBV2 and TRBJ2-1; 14 positions match TRBD2. There are 15 residues in the CDR3. Germline CDR1 reads SNHLY; CDR2 reads FYNNEI. This chain's CDR3 is CASSSSGLAGAEPFF. CDR3 DNA sequence: TGTGCCAGCTCCTCTTCGGGACTAGCGGGGGCTGAGCCGTTCTTC.